This record looks at one TCR beta chain sequence and its context. Sequencing used immunoSEQ multiplex PCR; TCRdb keeps in-frame clones, though not all of them. The sample records about 260,000 clones, just under 90% being singletons. The data stem from a study of blood T cell repertoires in COVID-19. Study-wide context: Whether acute or convalescent, the COVID-19 samples came from the United States, Italy and Spain. PBMCs, B-cell-depleted T cells, or T cells provided the cDNA or gDNA that made up the material.

Residents of 20 to 25 US areas, aged about 18 to 95 years, made up the participants. Exposed volunteers were people who met a COVID-19 case within 2 weeks before study entry. CDR1 is GTSNPN, CDR2 SVGIG, per germline (reference sequence). Trimming removed 6 bases from V and 4 bases from J; junction bases left unmatched: 13. The CDR3 has 16 residues. This rearrangement joins TRBV30 to TRBJ2-2, with 8 bases that match TRBD1. The sequence came from a man aged 50-60 years who had been exposed to COVID-19. What was sequenced was PBMCs or T cells enriched from blood (not recorded which). The CDR3, as DNA: TGTGCCTGCCTCTCGGGCCAGGGACAGGTCACCGGGGAGCTGTTTTTT. The encoded protein is CACLSGQGQVTGELFF.